This note documents a single T cell receptor beta chain sequence. Data came from immunoSEQ multiplex PCR; TCRdb stores just in-frame clones and leaves some out. The table shows under 300,000 clones, with approximately 88% occurring only once. Cohort 3 recovered donors had two negative PCRs, clearance, or symptom resolution. These data belong to a study of blood T cell repertoires in COVID-19. On the study more broadly: Acute-phase and convalescent COVID-19 samples originated in the United States, Italy and Spain.

The germline CDR1 and CDR2 sequences are MNHEY and SVGAGI. V gave up 7 bases and J gave up 10 bases; unmatched junction bases: 11. This CDR3 has 15 amino acids. This sequence joins TRBV6-5 and TRBJ1-6; 9 nucleotides agree with TRBD1. The sequence was collected from a woman between 35 and 50 years old who had recovered from COVID-19. The sequenced material came from PBMCs or T cells enriched from blood (not recorded which). The CDR3 is CASTLEGQGISPLHF. The CDR3 DNA sequence: TGTGCCAGCACACTGGAGGGACAGGGCATATCACCCCTCCACTTT.